This TCR beta chain originates from a study of control samples from healthy donors and cancer patients. The V and J ends lost 7 bases and 8 bases respectively, with 15 bases between them. CDR1 and CDR2 from the germline V gene are MDHEN and SYDVKM. There are 14 residues in the CDR3. Generated by immunoSEQ multiplex PCR, the TCRdb table keeps only in-frame clones and is missing some. The sample includes 90,000 to 130,000 clones, more than 75% of them seen just once. Sequenced material: PBMCs. The V gene is TRBV28, the J gene TRBJ1-6; the D gene is possibly TRBD1 (5 bases). This clonotype originated in a woman aged 55-69 years with lung cancer. CDR3 coding DNA: TGTGCCAGCACGCCCCTCGGGGGGTATTCACCCCTCCACTTT. Protein product: CASTPLGGYSPLHF.